This record looks at one TCR beta chain sequence and its context. This clone has just one count. The antigen this receptor binds is unknown. There are no base qualities to consult, and no much larger clone falls within one base. This specimen belongs to a study of cytomegalovirus exposure and HLA in healthy donors (dated by TCRdb to about 2017). About the full investigation: According to an earlier analysis of 587 of the donors, roughly 180 million T cells yielded 120 million or so unique TCR beta sequences and less than 300 Gb of sequence data. Every discovery cohort repertoire had been produced on one sequencing platform. The study aimed to test whether signatures of past pathogen exposure could be identified by cataloging public T cell receptors. The study combined high-throughput TCR immunosequencing, statistical association of individual TCRs with disease status, and machine learning to predict cytomegalovirus infection status. In an earlier analysis of roughly 580 of the donors, high-throughput TCR beta sequencing was used to judge whether each TCR beta V gene segment behaved as functional or pseudogenic. Around 330 gigabases of sequencing data and around 85 million unique TCR sequences made up an early release that covered roughly 670 HLA-typed donors. HLA typing included class I and class II loci at four-digit resolution. A later analysis re-examined previously published TCR beta repertoires from several hundred donors and added high-resolution HLA genotyping to investigate patterns of TCR occurrence. Typing coverage differed by locus: A, B, C, DRB1 and DQB1 were typed in about 620-640 donors, DQA1 in 500 to 550, DPA1 in some 570, and DPB1 in approximately 450. Genome-wide SNP genotypes for about 65% of the roughly 670 donors were used in a later genetic analysis, which treated that subset as a discovery cohort. The genetic ancestry cluster associated with self-reported Caucasian donors included around four fifths of the roughly 400 genotyped donors. A few DR-DQ haplotypes were handled as single units for association and clustering because linkage in the cohort was strong. Donor age, sex, ethnicity and CMV serostatus were compiled together with the repertoire data. Rather than drawing on any new phenotypic data, the later analysis identified candidate immune exposures from TCR beta sequences and the way those sequences occurred across donors. Using immunosequencing, the study profiled T cell repertoires from 550 to 750 subjects and related those repertoires to cytomegalovirus serostatus. Across 398 genotyped donors of the cohort, an average of roughly 250,000 unique TCR beta nucleotide sequences per donor were sequenced, and approximately 19% of those sequences were non-productive. Besides the first cohort of roughly 640 subjects, a separate validation cohort made up of 120 or so different subjects was used.

Library construction relied on the immunoSEQ multiplex PCR assay. The multiplex PCR relied on a mix of 60 forward primers for TCR Vbeta segments and 13 reverse primers for TCR Jbeta segments. A multiplex PCR assay on genomic DNA amplified the CDR3 region of rearranged TCR beta genes. On the Illumina HiSeq System, the amplified TCR beta libraries were sequenced as 87-base-pair reads. The source study handled its data this way. Across the 600 to 700 repertoires, a later analysis counted approximately 75 million unique TCR beta chains, approximately 12 million of which were shared by at least two donors. A nearest-neighbor algorithm error-corrected the raw reads and collapsed the reads into unique sequences, merging closely related sequences to remove PCR and sequencing errors. To assign V, D and J gene segments, CDR3 sequences were aligned to IMGT reference sequences. Each retained sequence needed at least a six-nucleotide match to both a V gene segment and a J gene segment. Rearrangements were called productive when the CDR3 lacked stop codons and stayed in frame with V and J; all others were non-productive. CDR3 was defined by IMGT convention, running from the second conserved V-encoded cysteine to the conserved J-encoded phenylalanine. Sequences without an unambiguous match to a single V gene segment were excluded from the earlier analysis of almost 600 of the donors. An earlier analysis of a few hundred of the donors classified V segments as functional when productive rearrangements were above 56.7% and as segregating when the standard deviation between donors was above 5%. A statistical classification framework was developed to diagnose cytomegalovirus status using the catalog of TCR beta chain sequences. V and J gene assignment, in a later analysis, came from comparing TCR nucleotide sequences with IMGT/GENE-DB human TR gene sequences. Using the TCRdist pipeline, a later analysis assigned CDR3 sequences along with most-parsimonious VDJ recombination scenarios. A later analysis defined each TCR beta chain by its CDR3 amino acid sequence plus V-gene family, and excluded reads lacking a unique V-gene family. To address suspected cross-contamination and a sequencing artifact, a later analysis removed a few hundred highly shared, low-generation-probability nucleotide sequences. In a later analysis, a clonal expansion index was calculated for each public chain from normalized within-repertoire ranks of inferred template counts. Generation probabilities in a later analysis came from a VDJ recombination model fitted to out-of-frame rearrangements, and those results were checked against IGoR. In a later analysis, hypergeometric tests were used to score TCR-TCR, TCR-HLA and TCR-CMV co-occurrence, with a repertoire-size bias correction applied to TCR pairs. False discovery rates were estimated in a later analysis by permuting HLA or CMV assignments 20 times. In a later analysis, co-occurring TCRs were grouped using DBSCAN, and TCRdist sequence similarity was added for clustering within HLA-allele-positive subsets. Repertoires with fewer than 30,000 or more than 120,000 public chains were left out of co-occurrence clustering, as were four to six repertoires with anomalous nucleotide sharing. Entries here come from immuneACCESS through TCRdb and include only in-frame sequences with V and J called. Some clones fail to appear in such tables; in the studies checked, an unresolved V gene covers under half of the shortfall, and the cause of the remainder is unknown. V and J calls plus clone size are reproduced from that table; the DNA served to infer D and trimming. The sample table holds about 180,000 clones, of which approximately 88% were seen once. Around 0.41% of the sample is held by the ten biggest clonotypes.

The cohort consisted of 650 to 700 healthy bone marrow donors. At the time of sampling, every cohort member was nominally healthy, though immune exposures that went unrecorded were likely present. The donor tested CMV seronegative and was one of the 352 seronegative cohort members. Each donor provided a peripheral blood sample, and peripheral blood mononuclear cells were used for TCR beta sequencing. The Qiagen DNeasy Blood Extraction Kit was used to extract genomic DNA from the blood cell samples. Germline trimming: 6 bases from V, 5 bases from J; junction bases outside gene matches: 10. The CDR3 holds 15 amino acids from the cysteine to the phenylalanine. Kept here is only the CDR3 DNA, which spans 45 bases and is read in frame from base 1. The CDR1 and CDR2 encoded by the germline V gene are SGHRS and YFSETQ. Broad study findings and their caveats: The presence/absence analyses assumed that sequencing depth was roughly uniform across donors, and that assumption may not be true. According to a later analysis, parvovirus B19, influenza, CMV and Epstein-Barr virus appeared linked to several top co-occurrence clusters. A group of highly shared sequence variants was considered likely to be a technical artifact of the sequencing pipeline. In a later genetic analysis, fewer N-insertions in productive TCRs were reported among donors in an Asian-associated ancestry cluster than the roughly 670-donor mean. The cohort was sequenced for TCR beta chains only, and without alpha or paired-chain data the features that could be detected were limited. A total of 150 to 200 TCR beta chains were listed by the study as associated with cytomegalovirus. Compared with equally common non-associated chains, HLA-associated TCR beta chains in a later analysis were more clonally expanded and had lower generation probabilities. In a later analysis, most CMV-associated TCR beta chains were found to appear HLA-restricted, with HLA associations seemingly driven largely by CMV exposure. The classifier was reported to diagnose cytomegalovirus status with high specificity and sensitivity in both the original cohort and the validation cohort. Linkage disequilibrium might explain the correlated functional status among segregating V segments, but an unknown experimental factor could not be excluded. Some IMGT-functional V segments, including TRBV6-2 and TRBV6-3, could not be told apart with the 87-base-pair reads, so those segments were excluded. In an earlier analysis of several hundred of the donors, most TCR beta V segments were observed in productive rearrangements about 87% or about 30% of the time, broadly matching IMGT annotations. The only immune exposure information available for the cohort was CMV serostatus. A few of the identified cytomegalovirus-associated TCR beta chains were confirmed in vitro to be specific for cytomegalovirus antigens. Most TCR sequences were observed very rarely across donors, whereas some public TCRs were present in many individuals. Because counts were too low, roughly 18 rarely observed V segments, including chromosome 9 orphons, were left out of the earlier analysis of several hundred of the donors. Because some donors lacked HLA typing at each locus, the association tests relied only on the typed subset. The authors suggested that the approach could potentially be generalized to other disease states and immunological phenotypes. When HLA alleles, especially DR and DQ, strongly co-occurred, attributing TCR associations to individual alleles was difficult. V-gene and J-gene trimming of TCR beta chains was associated with a missense DCLRE1C variant in a later genetic analysis, and the association was replicated in an independent cohort. A further reported finding was that TCR beta sequences accurately predicted the HLA-A and HLA-B alleles for most subjects in the first cohort. A later analysis associated some 17,000 TCR beta sequences with specific HLA alleles at a false discovery rate of 0.05. According to a later analysis, TCR association rates differed among HLA loci, with DRB1 alleles showing the most associated TCRs and HLA-C alleles showing the fewest.

The clonotype was recovered from a boy aged 2 to 9 in good health and CMV-seronegative. Specimen: PBMCs. In this chain, TRBV5-1 is recombined with TRBJ2-2; TRBD2 lines up with 7 middle nucleotides. The CDR3 amino acid sequence is: CASTSSSGLTGELFF. The nucleotide sequence reads as follows: TGCGCCAGCACCTCTTCTAGCGGCTTAACCGGGGAGCTGTTTTTT.